The rows below give T cell receptor beta chains drawn from one sample of a study of PD-1 blockade in classical Hodgkin lymphoma. Only in-frame clones appear in the TCRdb table, and some are missing; sequencing was by immunoSEQ multiplex PCR. Counted here are 50,000 or so clones, about two thirds occurring once; the ten biggest clones make up more than 13%. The material sequenced was peripheral blood mononuclear cells (PBMCs), taken before the second cycle of nivolumab. These receptors all stem from a human donor with classical Hodgkin lymphoma. The conserved cysteine and the conserved F or W are not part of the CDR3 here. Size is omitted from some rows. Given values are once, few, many or a class for expanded clones.

V gene,clone size,J gene,CDR3 protein
TRBV6-1,NA,TRBJ1-2,ASSLVGGRYGYT
TRBV10-1,NA,TRBJ2-3,ASSPSGTDTQY
TRBV28,once,TRBJ2-7,ASSDPPGASNYEQY
TRBV7-9,NA,TRBJ2-4,ASSLGLGNIQY
TRBV6-1,NA,TRBJ2-3,ASSEESGGGTDTQY
TRBV6-5,NA,TRBJ2-1,ASSTTIADNEQF
TRBV5-1,once,TRBJ1-4,ASSGDATNEKLF
TRBV7-3,few,TRBJ2-2,ASSQGSGPNTGELF
TRBV19,few,TRBJ2-7,ASSISRAYEQY
TRBV6-5,few,TRBJ1-5,ASSYSGGNQPQH
TRBV10-3,NA,TRBJ1-1,AISEAGLNTEAF
TRBV19,NA,TRBJ1-4,ASTSRGGQPNEKLF
TRBV7-9,NA,TRBJ1-1,ASSYPGTENTEAF
TRBV29-1,once,TRBJ2-3,SVVRGGSTDTQY
TRBV27,NA,TRBJ2-7,ASSPRQGAGEQY
TRBV11-2,NA,TRBJ2-7,ASSISLAYEQY
TRBV7-9,NA,TRBJ2-7,ASSLPTSGRVKY
TRBV2,few,TRBJ1-2,ASSSEVSGYT
TRBV11-2,NA,TRBJ2-1,ASSPPRQGFGEQF
TRBV28,NA,TRBJ2-5,ASSLGYGGRETQY
TRBV6-1,NA,TRBJ2-7,ASSEELSYEQY
TRBV28,NA,TRBJ2-6,ASSSGFGLAVLSGANVLT
TRBV5-1,many,TRBJ2-1,ASSQRTGAYNEQF
TRBV27,NA,TRBJ2-7,ASTLKPGLAGSYEQY
TRBV11-2,once,TRBJ2-7,ASSFWGTGKDEQY
TRBV28,few,TRBJ1-1,ASSPTGTRAEAF
TRBV5-5,NA,TRBJ2-7,ASSFTAGQGSHEQY
TRBV7-2,NA,TRBJ1-2,ASSFGQRRGYT
TRBV11-2,once,TRBJ1-1,ASSRRRVEMNTEAF
TRBV2,NA,TRBJ2-1,ASTWNSVQF
TRBV6-1,NA,TRBJ2-3,ASSERTSGIPTDTQY
TRBV28,NA,TRBJ2-7,ASSLITTSGNTRYDYEQY
TRBV4-1,few,TRBJ2-4,ASSQGSGGSAKNIQY
TRBV27,NA,TRBJ2-7,ASSPRPGPYEQY
TRBV28,NA,TRBJ1-5,ASSAGTVDQH
TRBV6-6,few,TRBJ2-1,ASQPEIFNNEQF
TRBV5-1,NA,TRBJ2-5,ASSLLAGAGETQY
TRBV14,once,TRBJ2-7,ASSHKPPYEQY
TRBV7-6,once,TRBJ1-1,ASSLGDELEAF
TRBV7-3,NA,TRBJ2-3,ASSGAGRSTDTQY
TRBV6-1,NA,TRBJ1-5,ASSEWTGRNQPQH
TRBV5-1,NA,TRBJ2-1,ASSPQGRSYNEQF
TRBV7-6,NA,TRBJ1-3,ASGGVSGNTIY
TRBV6-5,NA,TRBJ1-1,ASSYGRYTEAF
TRBV27,NA,TRBJ1-1,ASSFSPQGNTEAF
TRBV7-2,NA,TRBJ2-7,ASSSRLVSYEQY
TRBV25-1,once,TRBJ2-5,ASSESGGTETQY
TRBV6-5,NA,TRBJ1-2,ASSYFGQDRVYT
TRBV29-1,many,TRBJ2-2,SALEGPGGTGELF
TRBV5-1,NA,TRBJ2-1,ASRPGRASNEQF
TRBV30,NA,TRBJ2-1,AWGRGISASYNEQF
TRBV7-2,NA,TRBJ1-2,ASSPRGGAPYGYT
TRBV18,NA,TRBJ2-2,ASSPPRTVEHRTGELF
TRBV29-1,NA,TRBJ2-7,SVVETSRSSYEQY